Presented here are 22 T cell receptor beta chains from one specimen sequenced in a study of T cells in localized non-small cell lung cancer. The method was immunoSEQ multiplex PCR; TCRdb's version includes in-frame clones alone and lacks a portion of them. The sample holds under 60,000 clones; 86% are singletons and the top ten take 15% to 20%. Sequenced material: peripheral blood, taken before any cancer treatment. The source is a male donor aged 60 or over with stage III squamous cell lung carcinoma.

The chain carries TRBV7-3 and TRBJ2-1, with D perhaps TRBD2 (7 bases). The CDR3 has 13 amino acids. Germline V gene lookup returns CDR1 SGHTA and CDR2 FQGTGA. Trimming removed 5 bases at V and 8 bases at J, with 13 bases between. CDR3 amino acids: CASSGGAGYEQFF. The DNA for the CDR3 is TGTGCCAGCAGCGGGGGGGCCGGATATGAGCAGTTCTTC. The variable domain in full, completed from reference TRBV7-3 and TRBJ2-1, reads GAGVSQTPSNKVTEKGKYVELRCDPISGHTALYWYRQSLGQGPEFLIYFQGTGAADDSGLPNDRFFAVRPEGSVSTLKIQRTERGDSAVYLCASSGGAGYEQFFGPGTRLTVL.

J is TRBJ1-4 and V is TRBV19, with TRBD1 matching over 7 bases. The J segment lost 4 bases and the V segment lost 5 bases, leaving 10 bases of the junction unmatched. The CDR3 sequence is 16 residues long. Germline CDR1 and CDR2: LNHDA and SQIVND (reference sequence). This chain's CDR3 is CASSPLRDSFNEKLFF. CDR3 sequence (DNA): TGTGCCAGTAGTCCGCTGCGGGACAGCTTTAATGAAAAACTGTTTTTT.

CDR3 coding DNA: TGTGCCAGCTCCCGGGGCTACGAGCAGTACTTC. Translating it yields CASSRGYEQYF. This rearrangement joins TRBV9 to TRBJ2-7, with TRBD2 as a possible D gene (5 bases). Germline V CDR1 and CDR2: SGDLS, YYNGEE. The CDR3 loop spans 11 amino acids. V was pared by 7 bases and J by 3 bases, with 8 bases between.

The gene calls are TRBV7-9 and TRBJ2-3, with D possibly matching TRBD1 (6 bases). Germline CDR1 is SEHNR and CDR2 is FQNEAQ (reference sequence). The ends were cut back, 4 bases at V and 0 bases at J, with 20 bases in the middle. This CDR3 spans 18 amino acids. CDR3 region: CASSWPRTARASTDTQYF. Here the CDR3 DNA reads TGTGCCAGCAGCTGGCCCCGGACAGCCCGAGCTAGCACAGATACGCAGTATTTT.

This sequence joins TRBV11-1 and TRBJ2-5; D is perhaps TRBD2 (5 bases). CDR1 and CDR2 from the germline V gene are SGHAT and FQDESV (reference sequence). The CDR3 covers 16 residues. V was clipped by 5 bases and J by 1 base, with 17 bases between them. The CDR3 sequence: CASSPWTGRVQETQYF. As DNA, the CDR3 is TGTGCCAGCAGCCCATGGACTGGGAGAGTCCAAGAGACCCAGTACTTC.

The genes are TRBV7-2 and TRBJ2-1, with TRBD1 matching 7 bases. With V trimmed by 8 bases and J by 4 bases, 8 bases remained unmatched. The CDR3 is 14 residues long. Per germline, CDR1 SGHTA and CDR2 FQGNSA. The CDR3 sequence is CASLGTDRYNEQFF. The CDR3 DNA sequence: TGTGCCAGCCTCGGGACAGATCGATACAATGAGCAGTTCTTC. The full variable domain, completed using reference TRBV7-2 and TRBJ2-1, is GAGVSQSPSNKVTEKGKDVELRCDPISGHTALYWYRQSLGQGLEFLIYFQGNSAPDKSGLPSDRFSAERTGGSVSTLTIQRTQQEDSAVYLCASLGTDRYNEQFFGPGTRLTVL.

V gene TRBV28 combines with J gene TRBJ1-5; 8 bases fit TRBD1. V gave up 5 bases and J gave up 2 bases; unmatched junction bases: 5. CDR3 size: 15 residues. Germline CDR1 and CDR2: MDHEN and SYDVKM. The DNA for the CDR3 is TGTGCCAGCAGTCTTTCGGGACAGGGCAATCAGCCCCAGCATTTT. Residues: CASSLSGQGNQPQHF.

The chain recombines TRBV6-6 with TRBJ2-2; D gene unclear. Germline lookup yields CDR1 MNHNY and CDR2 SVGAGI (reference sequence). CDR3 length: 15 amino acids. Trimming took off 0 bases at V and 0 bases at J, with 5 bases between the two ends. The CDR3 loop reads CASSYSGTNTGELFF. CDR3 DNA: TGTGCCAGCAGTTACTCAGGCACGAACACCGGGGAGCTGTTTTTT.

The chain is built from TRBV7-3 and TRBJ1-2; no reliable D call. V lost 5 bases, J lost 7 bases, and 17 bases lay in between. The CDR3 loop spans 14 amino acids. Germline loops: CDR1 SGHTA, CDR2 FQGTGA. The DNA of the CDR3 is TGTGCCAGCAGCGTCAAGCGGGTCGGTGCTGGCTACACCTTC. Its translation is CASSVKRVGAGYTF.

The rearrangement links TRBV6-5 to TRBJ1-5; 7 bases match TRBD1. Germline loops: CDR1 MNHEY, CDR2 SVGAGI. This CDR3 is 15 amino acids long. With V trimmed by 2 bases and J by 7 bases, 8 bases remained unmatched. This CDR3 reads CASSYDPTGRQPQHF. CDR3 DNA sequence: TGTGCCAGCAGTTACGACCCGACAGGGCGGCAGCCCCAGCATTTT.

This rearrangement joins TRBV5-4 to TRBJ1-2; D ambiguous. V was cut by 0 bases and J by 1 base, with 4 bases left in between. The CDR3 runs to 13 residues. Germline V gene lookup returns CDR1 SGHNT and CDR2 YYREEE (reference sequence). The CDR3: CASSLEVNYGYTF. CDR3 DNA: TGTGCCAGCAGCTTGGAAGTTAACTATGGCTACACCTTC.

The CDR3 region has the DNA TGTGCCAGCAGCAACGGACTAGCGGGGCGGCTAGCGTTCTTC. This translates into CASSNGLAGRLAFF. The rearrangement joins TRBV28 to TRBJ2-1; 12 bases agree with TRBD2. Losses at the gene ends were 6 bases for V and 15 bases for J; bases not matched to a gene: 12. The CDR3 runs 14 residues. Germline CDR1 is MDHEN and CDR2 is SYDVKM. The variable domain in full, completed from reference TRBV28 and TRBJ2-1, reads DVKVTQSSRYLVKRTGEKVFLECVQDMDHENMFWYRQDPGLGLRLIYFSYDVKMKEKGDIPEGYSVSREKKERFSLILESASTNQTSMYLCASSNGLAGRLAFFGPGTRLTVL.

The V and J genes are TRBV10-3 and TRBJ2-7; D not certain. Germline loops: CDR1 ENHRY, CDR2 SYGVKD. The V and J ends lost 3 bases and 7 bases respectively, with 7 bases between them. This CDR3 has 11 amino acids. CDR3 amino acids: CAISELGEQYF. CDR3 nucleotides: TGTGCCATCAGTGAATTGGGGGAGCAGTACTTC.

The chain joins TRBV4-3 to TRBJ2-1; 7 bases line up with TRBD2. The germline V gene has CDR1 LGHNA and CDR2 YSLEER. V was pared by 2 bases and J by 0 bases, with 7 bases of the junction left unmatched. The CDR3 is made up of 17 amino acids. This chain's CDR3 is CASSQRTGGSSYNEQFF. In DNA form, the CDR3 reads TGCGCCAGCAGCCAAAGGACCGGGGGGAGCTCCTACAATGAGCAGTTCTTC.

This chain joins TRBV18 and TRBJ2-7; the match to TRBD1 covers 9 bases. The CDR3 has 15 residues. Trimming removed 6 bases from V and 4 bases from J; junction bases left unmatched: 10. The germline V gene has CDR1 KGHSH and CDR2 LQKENI. Written as DNA, the CDR3 is TGTGCCAGCTCTTACACGGGACAGGGTGCTTACGAGCAGTACTTC. Amino acid sequence: CASSYTGQGAYEQYF. The variable domain in full, completed from reference TRBV18 and TRBJ2-7, reads NAGVMQNPRHLVRRRGQEARLRCSPMKGHSHVYWYRQLPEEGLKFMVYLQKENIIDESGMPKERFSAEFPKEGPSILRIQQVVRGDSAAYFCASSYTGQGAYEQYFGPGTRLTVT.

J is TRBJ1-1 and V is TRBV6-5; the D is unclear. CDR1 and CDR2 (germline): MNHEY, SVGAGI. V lost 6 bases and J 3 bases, leaving 17 bases between the germline ends. CDR3 length equals 15 residues. The CDR3 region has the DNA TGTGCCAGCAGCACGGCGACAAACCTGGACACTGAAGCTTTCTTT. This encodes CASSTATNLDTEAFF.

The V gene is TRBV13, the J gene TRBJ1-3; D not resolved. Deletions cut 4 bases from V and 0 bases from J, with 10 bases between. The CDR3 runs 15 residues. CDR1 and CDR2 from the germline V gene are PRHDT and FYEKMQ (reference sequence). This CDR3 is CASSSERSSGNTIYF. CDR3 bases: TGTGCCAGCAGCTCCGAGAGGAGCTCTGGAAACACCATATATTTT.

This clone appeared a single time. V is TRBV28 and J is TRBJ1-2, with a weak D call TRBD1 (5 bases). CDR1 and CDR2 (germline): MDHEN, SYDVKM. The CDR3 consists of 14 residues. V lost 6 bases, J lost 6 bases, and 17 bases lay in between. CDR3 DNA: TGTGCCAGCAGCCAAGGGGCGCGTTTCAATGGCTACACCTTC. This translates into CASSQGARFNGYTF.

J is TRBJ2-7 and V is TRBV4-3; 9 bases align to TRBD1. The length of the CDR3 is 17 residues. V gave up 4 bases and J gave up 4 bases; unmatched junction bases: 14. The germline gives CDR1 LGHNA, CDR2 YSLEER. The CDR3 sequence is CASSLSPRTGDSYEQYF. CDR3 in DNA: TGCGCCAGCAGCCTAAGCCCGAGGACAGGGGATTCGTACGAGCAGTACTTC.

This clone turned up a few times. The chain is built from TRBV7-3 and TRBJ2-1; D may be TRBD1 (5 bases). Trimming left V 1 base short and J 0 bases short, with 7 bases between. Germline CDR1 is SGHTA and CDR2 is FQGTGA. This CDR3 has 15 amino acids. CDR3 residues: CASSLMGPSYNEQFF. CDR3 bases: TGTGCCAGCAGCTTAATGGGGCCCTCCTACAATGAGCAGTTCTTC. The variable domain in full, with the rest retrieved from reference TRBV7-3 and TRBJ2-1, is GAGVSQTPSNKVTEKGKYVELRCDPISGHTALYWYRQSLGQGPEFLIYFQGTGAADDSGLPNDRFFAVRPEGSVSTLKIQRTERGDSAVYLCASSLMGPSYNEQFFGPGTRLTVL.

The chain uses TRBV19 and TRBJ1-5, with D possibly matching TRBD1 (5 bases). Germline-derived CDR1 and CDR2 are LNHDA and SQIVND (reference sequence). CDR3 length equals 13 residues. V lost 10 bases and J 3 bases, leaving 13 bases between the germline ends. CDR3 nucleotide sequence: TGTGCCACTGAGCGGGACTCCAATCAGCCCCAGCATTTT. Translation gives CATERDSNQPQHF.

The chain recombines TRBV2 with TRBJ1-4; 7 positions agree with TRBD1. Germline V CDR1 and CDR2: SNHLY, FYNNEI. The CDR3 is 13 amino acids. Trimming cost V 5 bases and J 8 bases; bases outside gene matches: 5. The CDR3 loop reads CASSHMDREKLFF. The CDR3 DNA sequence: TGTGCCAGCAGTCATATGGACAGGGAAAAACTGTTTTTT.